This T cell receptor (beta chain) emerged from a study of T cell repertoires in cytomegalovirus infection. Study-level background: Indications of both CMV infection and matching HLA type were provided by public TCR beta signatures. General study points: HLA-C-restricted TCR beta clonotypes specific for CMV led the ex vivo response.

Germline values: CDR1 SGHVT, CDR2 SQSDAQ. The CDR3 covers 12 residues. Trimming removed 7 bases at V and 5 bases at J, with 9 bases between. TCRdb reprocessed the reads with MiXCR, giving one entry per CDR3 protein. The sample lists some 350,000 distinct CDR3 sequences; 34% were seen once. As regards this clonotype: Antigen unknown.

Sequencing used cultured PBMCs, obtained from culture after CMV antigen stimulation. The rearrangement uses TRBV7-4 and TRBJ1-5; D remains unclear. This receptor was taken from a human donor in good health (CMV status not recorded). Some clones in this sample may be carry-over from other donors' samples. DNA of the CDR3: TGTGCCAGCACCTATTACGATCAGCCCCAGCATTTT. Translating it yields CASTYYDQPQHF.